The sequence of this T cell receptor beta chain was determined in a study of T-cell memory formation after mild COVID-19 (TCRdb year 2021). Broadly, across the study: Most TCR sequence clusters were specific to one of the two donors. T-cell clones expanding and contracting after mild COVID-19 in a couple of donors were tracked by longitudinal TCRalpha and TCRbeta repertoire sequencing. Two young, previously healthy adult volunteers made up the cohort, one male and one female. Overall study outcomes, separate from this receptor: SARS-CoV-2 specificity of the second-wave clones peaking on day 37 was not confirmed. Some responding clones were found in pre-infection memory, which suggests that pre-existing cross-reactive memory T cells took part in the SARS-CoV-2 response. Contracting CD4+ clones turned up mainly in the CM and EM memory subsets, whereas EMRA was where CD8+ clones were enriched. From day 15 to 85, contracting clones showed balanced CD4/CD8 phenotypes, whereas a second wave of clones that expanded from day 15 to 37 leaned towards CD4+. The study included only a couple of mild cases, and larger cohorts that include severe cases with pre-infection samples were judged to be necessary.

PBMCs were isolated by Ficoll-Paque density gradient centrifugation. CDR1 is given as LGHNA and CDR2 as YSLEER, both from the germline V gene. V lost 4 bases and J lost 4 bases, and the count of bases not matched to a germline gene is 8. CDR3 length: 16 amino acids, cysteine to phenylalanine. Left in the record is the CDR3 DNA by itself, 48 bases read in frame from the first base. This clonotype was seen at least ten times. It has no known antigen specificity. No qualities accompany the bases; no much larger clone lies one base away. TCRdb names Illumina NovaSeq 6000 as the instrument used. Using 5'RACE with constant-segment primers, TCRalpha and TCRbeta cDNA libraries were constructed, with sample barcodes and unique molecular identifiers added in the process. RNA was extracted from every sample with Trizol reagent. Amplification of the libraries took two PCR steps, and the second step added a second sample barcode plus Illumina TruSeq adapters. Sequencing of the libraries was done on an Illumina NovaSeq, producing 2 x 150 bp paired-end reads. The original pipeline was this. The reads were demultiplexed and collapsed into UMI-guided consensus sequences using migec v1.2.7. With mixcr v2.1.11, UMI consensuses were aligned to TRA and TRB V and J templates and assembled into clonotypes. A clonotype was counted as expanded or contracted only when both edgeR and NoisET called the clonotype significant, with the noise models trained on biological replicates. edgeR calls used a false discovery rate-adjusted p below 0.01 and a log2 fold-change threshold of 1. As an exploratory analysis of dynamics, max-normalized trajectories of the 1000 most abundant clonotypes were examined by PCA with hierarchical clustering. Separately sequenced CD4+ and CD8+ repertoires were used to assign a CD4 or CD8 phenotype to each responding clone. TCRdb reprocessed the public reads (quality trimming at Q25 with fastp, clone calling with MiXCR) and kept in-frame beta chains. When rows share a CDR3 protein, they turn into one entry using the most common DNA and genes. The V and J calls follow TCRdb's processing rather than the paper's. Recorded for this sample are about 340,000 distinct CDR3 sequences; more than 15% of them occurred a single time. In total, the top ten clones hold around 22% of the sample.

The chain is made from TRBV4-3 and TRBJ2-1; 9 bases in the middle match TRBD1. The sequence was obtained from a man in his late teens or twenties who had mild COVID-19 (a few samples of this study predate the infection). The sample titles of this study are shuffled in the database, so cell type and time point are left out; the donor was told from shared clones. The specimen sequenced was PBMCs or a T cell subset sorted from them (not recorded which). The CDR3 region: CASSPSGQGPYNEQFF. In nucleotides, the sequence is TGCGCCAGCAGCCCCTCCGGACAGGGGCCTTACAATGAGCAGTTCTTC.